The T cell receptor beta chain under discussion was sequenced for a study of preoperative IRX-2 immunotherapy in early breast cancer. The table came from immunoSEQ multiplex PCR; TCRdb's copy has only in-frame clones and leaves some out. In the table there are under 50,000 clones, 82% of which are singletons. Deletions cut 2 bases from V and 0 bases from J, with 7 bases between. Germline CDR1 reads MDHEN; CDR2 reads SYDVKM. The CDR3 loop spans 15 amino acids. Stated treatment: preoperative locoregional IRX-2 cytokine immunotherapy. Patients received preoperative, locoregional IRX-2 cytokine immunotherapy in a phase Ib study.

This clonotype was sampled from a human donor with breast cancer. Sequenced here: lymph node tissue, sampled after IRX-2 immunotherapy. The V call is TRBV28, the J call TRBJ1-4; D gene ambiguous. The CDR3 protein is CASSLRGPTNEKLFF. The CDR3 DNA is TGTGCCAGCAGTTTACGAGGGCCAACTAATGAAAAACTGTTTTTT. The variable domain in full, with the rest retrieved from reference TRBV28 and TRBJ1-4, is DVKVTQSSRYLVKRTGEKVFLECVQDMDHENMFWYRQDPGLGLRLIYFSYDVKMKEKGDIPEGYSVSREKKERFSLILESASTNQTSMYLCASSLRGPTNEKLFFGSGTQLSVL.